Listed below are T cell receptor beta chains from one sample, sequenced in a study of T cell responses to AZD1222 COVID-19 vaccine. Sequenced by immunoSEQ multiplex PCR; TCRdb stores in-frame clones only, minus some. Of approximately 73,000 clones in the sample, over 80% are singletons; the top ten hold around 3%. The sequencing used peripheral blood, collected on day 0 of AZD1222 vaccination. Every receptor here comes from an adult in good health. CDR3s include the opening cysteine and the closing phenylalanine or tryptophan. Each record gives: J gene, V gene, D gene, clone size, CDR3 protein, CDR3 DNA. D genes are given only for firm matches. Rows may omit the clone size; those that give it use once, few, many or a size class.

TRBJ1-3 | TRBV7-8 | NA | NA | CASSLAFLVGSSGNTIYF | TGTGCCAGCAGCTTAGCCTTCCTGGTCGGGAGCTCTGGAAACACCATATATTTT
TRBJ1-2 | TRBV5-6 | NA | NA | CASSLVPGDDYGYTF | TGTGCCAGCAGCTTGGTCCCCGGGGATGACTATGGCTACACCTTC
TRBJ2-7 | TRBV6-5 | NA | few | CASSRSGSSHEQYF | TGTGCCAGCAGCCGTTCAGGGTCCTCCCACGAGCAGTACTTC
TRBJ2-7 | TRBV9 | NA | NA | CASSVVDEQYF | TGTGCCAGCAGCGTAGTGGACGAGCAGTACTTC
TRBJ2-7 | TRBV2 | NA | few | CASSEGRKNPQEQYF | TGTGCCAGCAGTGAAGGCCGGAAAAATCCGCAGGAGCAGTACTTC
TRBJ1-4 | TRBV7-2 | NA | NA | CASTLGPGENEKLFF | TGTGCCAGCACCCTTGGGCCAGGCGAAAATGAAAAACTGTTTTTT
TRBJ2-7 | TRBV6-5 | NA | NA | CASRAPTLSYEQYF | TGTGCCAGCCGCGCCCCGACCCTCTCCTACGAGCAGTACTTC
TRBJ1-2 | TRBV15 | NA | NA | CATSSDEGPGGAGYGYTF | TGTGCCACCAGCAGTGATGAAGGTCCTGGGGGCGCCGGCTATGGCTACACCTTC
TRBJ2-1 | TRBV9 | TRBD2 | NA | CASSLRTSPNEQFF | TGTGCCAGCAGCTTGAGGACTAGCCCCAATGAGCAGTTCTTC
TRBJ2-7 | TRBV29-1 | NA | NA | CSVADGTYEQYF | TGCAGCGTTGCGGACGGTACCTACGAGCAGTACTTC
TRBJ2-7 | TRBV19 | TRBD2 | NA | CASSIGSSGYEQYF | TGTGCCAGTAGTATAGGTTCTAGCGGGTACGAGCAGTACTTC
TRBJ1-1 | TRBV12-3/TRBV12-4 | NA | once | CASSNRDKASGGF | TGTGCCAGCAGCAACCGGGACAAGGCCTCTGGGGGCTTT
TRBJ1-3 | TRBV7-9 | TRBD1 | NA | CASSPGPGGADTIYF | TGTGCCAGCAGCCCCGGGCCAGGGGGCGCGGACACCATATATTTT
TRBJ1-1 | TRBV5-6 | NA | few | CASSYGTRPNTEAFF | TGTGCCAGCAGCTACGGGACCAGGCCGAACACTGAAGCTTTCTTT
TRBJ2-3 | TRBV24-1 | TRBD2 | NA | CATSDPNSGSTDTQYF | TGTGCCACCAGTGACCCTAATAGCGGGAGCACAGATACGCAGTATTTT
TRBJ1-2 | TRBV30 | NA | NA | CAWTPANYGYTF | TGTGCCTGGACGCCAGCTAACTATGGCTACACCTTC
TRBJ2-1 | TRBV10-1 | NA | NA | CASSFRRERSSYNEQFF | TGCGCCAGCAGTTTCCGAAGGGAACGCAGCTCCTACAATGAGCAGTTCTTC
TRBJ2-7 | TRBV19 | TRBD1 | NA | CASTPTGGPYEQYF | TGTGCCAGTACTCCGACAGGGGGCCCCTACGAGCAGTACTTC
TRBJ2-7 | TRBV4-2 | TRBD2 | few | CASSQDLSSGGDVSYEQYF | TGTGCCAGCAGCCAAGATTTGAGCAGCGGGGGTGACGTCTCCTACGAGCAGTACTTC
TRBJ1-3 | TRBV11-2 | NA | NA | CASSLLVQDSGNTIYF | TGTGCCAGCAGCTTATTGGTCCAGGACTCTGGAAACACCATATATTTT
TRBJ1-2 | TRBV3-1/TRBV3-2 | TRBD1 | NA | CASRGDRWGYTF | TGTGCCAGCAGGGGGGACAGGTGGGGCTACACCTTC
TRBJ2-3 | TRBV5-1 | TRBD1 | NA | CASSPSGAGGDTQYF | TGCGCCAGCAGTCCTTCCGGGGCAGGGGGAGATACGCAGTATTTT
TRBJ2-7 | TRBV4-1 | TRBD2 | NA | CASSQLGGTIRYEQYF | TGCGCCAGCAGCCAATTGGGAGGGACTATCCGCTACGAGCAGTACTTC
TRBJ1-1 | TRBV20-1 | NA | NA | CSASSRKIEAFF | TGCAGTGCTAGTTCCAGGAAAATTGAAGCTTTCTTT
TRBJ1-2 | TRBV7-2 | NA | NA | CASSLVEGIGNGYTF | TGTGCCAGCAGCTTAGTGGAGGGTATAGGCAATGGCTACACCTTC
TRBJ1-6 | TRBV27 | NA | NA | CASSSLGPTRGPLHF | TGTGCCAGCAGCTCGTTAGGGCCAACAAGAGGACCCCTCCACTTT
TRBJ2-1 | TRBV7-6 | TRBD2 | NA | CASSLTSGGGAYNEQFF | TGTGCCAGCAGCTTAACTAGCGGGGGAGGGGCCTACAATGAGCAGTTCTTC
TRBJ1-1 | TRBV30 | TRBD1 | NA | CAWRQGLYTEAFF | TGTGCCTGGAGACAGGGGCTGTACACTGAAGCTTTCTTT
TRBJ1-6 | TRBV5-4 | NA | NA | CASSSEQGAHSPLHF | TGTGCCAGCAGCTCGGAGCAGGGTGCGCATTCACCCCTCCACTTT
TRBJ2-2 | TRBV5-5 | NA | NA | CASRHSGAVAGELFF | TGTGCCAGCAGGCACAGTGGGGCGGTCGCCGGGGAGCTGTTTTTT